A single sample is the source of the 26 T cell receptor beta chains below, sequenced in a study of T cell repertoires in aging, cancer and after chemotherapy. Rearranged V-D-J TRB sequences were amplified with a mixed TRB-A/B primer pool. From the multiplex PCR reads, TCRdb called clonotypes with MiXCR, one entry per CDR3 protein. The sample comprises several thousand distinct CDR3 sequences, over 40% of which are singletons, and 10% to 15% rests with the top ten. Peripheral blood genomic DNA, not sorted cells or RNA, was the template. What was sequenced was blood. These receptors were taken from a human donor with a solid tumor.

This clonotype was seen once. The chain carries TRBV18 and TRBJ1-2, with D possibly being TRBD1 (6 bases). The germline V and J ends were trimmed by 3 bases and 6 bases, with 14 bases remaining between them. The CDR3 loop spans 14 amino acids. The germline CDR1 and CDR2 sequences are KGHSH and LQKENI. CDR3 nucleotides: TGTGCCAGCTCACCGCCGGGGGGGGCGGATGGCTACACCTTC. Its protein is CASSPPGGADGYTF.

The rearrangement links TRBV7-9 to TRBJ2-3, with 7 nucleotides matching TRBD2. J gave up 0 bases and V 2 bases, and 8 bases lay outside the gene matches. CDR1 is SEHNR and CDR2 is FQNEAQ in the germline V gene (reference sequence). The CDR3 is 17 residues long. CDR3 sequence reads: CASSLSFSGLSTDTQYF. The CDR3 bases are TGTGCCAGCAGCTTAAGTTTTAGCGGGCTTAGCACAGATACGCAGTATTTT.

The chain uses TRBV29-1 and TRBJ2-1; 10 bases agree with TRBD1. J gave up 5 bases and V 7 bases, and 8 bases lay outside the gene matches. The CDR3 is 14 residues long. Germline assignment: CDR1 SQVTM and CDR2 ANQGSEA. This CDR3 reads CSAEGTGANNEQFF. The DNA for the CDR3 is TGCAGCGCCGAAGGGACAGGGGCGAACAATGAGCAGTTCTTC.

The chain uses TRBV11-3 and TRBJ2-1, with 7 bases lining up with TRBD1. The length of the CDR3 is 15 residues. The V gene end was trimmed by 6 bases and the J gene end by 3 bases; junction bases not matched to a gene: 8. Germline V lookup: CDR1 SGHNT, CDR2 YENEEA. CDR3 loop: CASSFKGAVYNEQFF. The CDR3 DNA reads TGTGCCAGCAGTTTCAAGGGGGCAGTCTACAATGAGCAGTTCTTC.

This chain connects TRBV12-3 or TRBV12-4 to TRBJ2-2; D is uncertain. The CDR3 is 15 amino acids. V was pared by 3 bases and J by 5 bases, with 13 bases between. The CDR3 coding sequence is TGTGCCAGCAGTTTTATGAACTACCCAACCGGGGAGCTGTTTTTT. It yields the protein CASSFMNYPTGELFF.

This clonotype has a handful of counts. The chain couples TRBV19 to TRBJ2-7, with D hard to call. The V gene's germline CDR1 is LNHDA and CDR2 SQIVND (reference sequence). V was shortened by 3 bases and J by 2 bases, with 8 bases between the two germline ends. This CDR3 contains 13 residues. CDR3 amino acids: CASSIRIPYEQYF. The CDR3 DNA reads TGTGCCAGTAGTATTCGTATTCCCTACGAGCAGTACTTC.

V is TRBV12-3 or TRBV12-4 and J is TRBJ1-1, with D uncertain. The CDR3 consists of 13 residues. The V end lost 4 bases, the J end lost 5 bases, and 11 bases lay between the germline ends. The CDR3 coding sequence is TGTGCCAGCAGTTGGACGGATCAAACTGAAGCTTTCTTT. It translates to CASSWTDQTEAFF.

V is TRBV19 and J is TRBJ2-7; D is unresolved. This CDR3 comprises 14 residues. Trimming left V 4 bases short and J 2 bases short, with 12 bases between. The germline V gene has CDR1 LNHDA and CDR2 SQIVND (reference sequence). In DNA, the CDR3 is TGTGCCAGTAGTAAAATGGCCGGACCCTACGAGCAGTACTTC. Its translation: CASSKMAGPYEQYF.

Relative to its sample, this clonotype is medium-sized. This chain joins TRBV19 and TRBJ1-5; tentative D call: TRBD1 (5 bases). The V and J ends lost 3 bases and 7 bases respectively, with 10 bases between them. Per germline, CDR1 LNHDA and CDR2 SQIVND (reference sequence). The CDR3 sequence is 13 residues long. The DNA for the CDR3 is TGTGCCAGTAGTATGGGCAGGGACCAGCCCCAGCATTTT. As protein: CASSMGRDQPQHF.

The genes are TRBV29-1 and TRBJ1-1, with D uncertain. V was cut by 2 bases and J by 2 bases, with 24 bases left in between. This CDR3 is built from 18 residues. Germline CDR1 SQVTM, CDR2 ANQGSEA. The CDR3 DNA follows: TGCAGCGTTGAACGGAGCTTCAGGACTGCTCCTGCTAACACTGAAGCTTTCTTT. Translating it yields CSVERSFRTAPANTEAFF.

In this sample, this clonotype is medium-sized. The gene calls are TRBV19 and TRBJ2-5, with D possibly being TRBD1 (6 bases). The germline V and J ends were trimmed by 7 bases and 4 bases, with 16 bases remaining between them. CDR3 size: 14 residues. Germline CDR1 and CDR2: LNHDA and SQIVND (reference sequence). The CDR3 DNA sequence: TGTGCCAGTACCGCGGCAGGGGCGGTAGAGACCCAGTACTTC. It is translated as CASTAAGAVETQYF.

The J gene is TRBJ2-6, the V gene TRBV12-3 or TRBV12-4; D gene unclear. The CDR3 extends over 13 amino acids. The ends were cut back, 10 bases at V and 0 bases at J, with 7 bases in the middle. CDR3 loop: CATKNSGANVLTF. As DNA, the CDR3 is TGTGCCACCAAAAACTCTGGGGCCAACGTCCTGACTTTC.

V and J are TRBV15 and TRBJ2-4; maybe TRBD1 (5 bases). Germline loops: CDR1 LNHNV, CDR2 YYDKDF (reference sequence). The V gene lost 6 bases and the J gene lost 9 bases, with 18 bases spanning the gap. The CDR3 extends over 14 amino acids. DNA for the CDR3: TGTGCCACCAGTTGGTTGCGACAGCAAAGCATTCAGTACTTC. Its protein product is CATSWLRQQSIQYF.

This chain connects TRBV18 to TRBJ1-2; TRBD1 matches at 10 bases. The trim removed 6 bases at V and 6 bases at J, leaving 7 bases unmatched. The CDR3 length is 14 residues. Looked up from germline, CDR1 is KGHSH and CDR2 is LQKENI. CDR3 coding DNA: TGTGCCAGCTCGTTGCGACAGGGGGCGGATGGCTACACCTTC. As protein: CASSLRQGADGYTF.

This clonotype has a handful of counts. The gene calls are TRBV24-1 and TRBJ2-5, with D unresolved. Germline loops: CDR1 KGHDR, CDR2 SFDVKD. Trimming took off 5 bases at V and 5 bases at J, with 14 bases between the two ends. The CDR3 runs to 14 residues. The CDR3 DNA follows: TGTGCCACCAGTGTCGGCCGGGCCGTGGAGACCCAGTACTTC. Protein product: CATSVGRAVETQYF.

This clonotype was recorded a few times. The CDR3 region has the DNA TGTGCCAGTGGACAGGGCAAAGGCTACACCTTC. Translation gives CASGQGKGYTF. The rearrangement joins TRBV27 to TRBJ1-2, with 8 bases aligning to TRBD1. The CDR3 has 11 amino acids. J was trimmed by 8 bases and V by 9 bases; bases with no gene match: 5. Germline V gene lookup returns CDR1 MNHEY and CDR2 SMNVEV (reference sequence).

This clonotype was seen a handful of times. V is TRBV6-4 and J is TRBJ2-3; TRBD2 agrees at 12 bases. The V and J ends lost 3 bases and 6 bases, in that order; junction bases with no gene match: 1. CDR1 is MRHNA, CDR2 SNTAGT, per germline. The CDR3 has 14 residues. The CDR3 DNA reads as TGTGCCAGCAGTGAGGGGACTAGCGGGGATACGCAGTATTTT. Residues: CASSEGTSGDTQYF.

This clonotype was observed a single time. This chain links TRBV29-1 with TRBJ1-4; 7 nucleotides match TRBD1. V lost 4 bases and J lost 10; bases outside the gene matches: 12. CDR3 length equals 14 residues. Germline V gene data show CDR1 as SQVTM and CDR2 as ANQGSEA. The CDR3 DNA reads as TGCAGCGTTGTGGGACAGAACCCTTTGGGAAAACTGTTTTTT. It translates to CSVVGQNPLGKLFF.

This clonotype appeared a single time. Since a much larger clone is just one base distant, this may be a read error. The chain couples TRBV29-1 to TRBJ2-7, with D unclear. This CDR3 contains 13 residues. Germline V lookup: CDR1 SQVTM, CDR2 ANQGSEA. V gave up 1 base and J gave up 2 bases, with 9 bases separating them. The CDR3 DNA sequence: TGCAGCGTTGAAGGGTCGACAACCTACGAGCAGTACTTC. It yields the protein CSVEGSTTYEQYF.

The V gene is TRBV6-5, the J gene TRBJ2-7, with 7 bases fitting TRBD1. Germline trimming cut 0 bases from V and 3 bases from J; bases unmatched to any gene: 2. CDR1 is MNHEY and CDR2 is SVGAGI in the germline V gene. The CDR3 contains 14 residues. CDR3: CASSYSGTDYEQYF. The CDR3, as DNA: TGTGCCAGCAGTTACTCTGGGACAGACTACGAGCAGTACTTC.

DNA of the CDR3: TGTGCCACTTACGACAGGGAAGGCACAGATACGCAGTATTTT. Its protein is CATYDREGTDTQYF. The chain employs TRBV27 and TRBJ2-3, with 7 bases aligning to TRBD1. CDR3 size: 14 residues. The V and J ends lost 10 bases and 1 base, in that order; junction bases with no gene match: 8. In germline, CDR1 is MNHEY, CDR2 SMNVEV (reference sequence).

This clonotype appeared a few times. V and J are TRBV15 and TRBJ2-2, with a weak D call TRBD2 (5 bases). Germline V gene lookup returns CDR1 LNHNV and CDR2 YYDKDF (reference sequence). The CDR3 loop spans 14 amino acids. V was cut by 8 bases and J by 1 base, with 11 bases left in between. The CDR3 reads CATRQAENTGELFF. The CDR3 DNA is TGTGCCACCCGTCAAGCGGAGAACACCGGGGAGCTGTTTTTT.

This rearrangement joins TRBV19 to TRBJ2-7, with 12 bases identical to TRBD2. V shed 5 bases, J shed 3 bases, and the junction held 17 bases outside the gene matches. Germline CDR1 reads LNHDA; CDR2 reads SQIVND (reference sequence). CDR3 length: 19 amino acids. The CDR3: CASSPRTSGVPGVIYEQYF. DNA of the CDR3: TGTGCCAGTAGTCCCCGGACTAGCGGGGTCCCAGGGGTAATCTACGAGCAGTACTTC.

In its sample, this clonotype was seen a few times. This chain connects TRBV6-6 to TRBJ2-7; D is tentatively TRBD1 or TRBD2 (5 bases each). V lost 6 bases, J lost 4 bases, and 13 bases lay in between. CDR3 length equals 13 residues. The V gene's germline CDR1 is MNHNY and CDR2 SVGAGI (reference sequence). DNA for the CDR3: TGTGCCAGCAGGGACGCTGGGGGTTACGAGCAGTACTTC. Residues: CASRDAGGYEQYF.

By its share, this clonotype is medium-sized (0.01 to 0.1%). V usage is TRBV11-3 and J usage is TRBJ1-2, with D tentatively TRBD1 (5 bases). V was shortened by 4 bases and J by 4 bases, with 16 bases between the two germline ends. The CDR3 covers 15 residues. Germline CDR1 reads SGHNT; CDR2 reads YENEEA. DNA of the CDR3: TGTGCCAGCAGCTGGGGCACGGGCGAAGGCTATGGCTACACCTTC. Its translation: CASSWGTGEGYGYTF. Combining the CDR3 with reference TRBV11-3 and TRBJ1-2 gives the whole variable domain EAGVVQSPRYKIIEKKQPVAFWCNPISGHNTLYWYLQNLGQGPELLIRYENEEAVDDSQLPKDRFSAERLKGVDSTLKIQPAELGDSAVYLCASSWGTGEGYGYTFGSGTRLTVV.

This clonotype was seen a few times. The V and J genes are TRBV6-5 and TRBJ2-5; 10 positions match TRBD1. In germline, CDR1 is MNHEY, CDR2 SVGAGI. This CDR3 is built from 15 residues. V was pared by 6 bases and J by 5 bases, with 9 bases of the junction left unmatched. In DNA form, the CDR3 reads TGTGCCAGCAGAAGGGGACAGGGGCAAGGGGAGACCCAGTACTTC. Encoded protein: CASRRGQGQGETQYF.